This T cell receptor beta chain was recovered during a study of T cells in Graves' hyperthyroidism and ophthalmopathy (dated by TCRdb to about 2019). Regarding the research as a whole: Peripheral blood samples were taken at the time of initial diagnosis, prior to any treatment. A discovery cohort of approximately 97 patients, 43 with Graves' ophthalmopathy and 55 to 60 with stable Graves' hyperthyroidism, was used to find distinguishing TCR V-J signatures. Prospective prediction of ophthalmopathy was tested in an independent validation cohort consisting of some 19 hyperthyroidism patients and over 15 patients who later progressed to ophthalmopathy. The approximately 97 discovery patients were randomly divided into training and test sets at a 7:3 ratio. The study also compared thyroid tissue and blood T-cell repertoires from roughly 6 Graves' hyperthyroidism patients. Following sampling, methimazole starting at 30 mg daily was given to hyperthyroidism patients, and high-dose intravenous methylprednisolone was given to ophthalmopathy patients. The paper reports TCR Vbeta CDR3 sequencing of roughly 140 peripheral blood samples: under 45 ophthalmopathy, fewer than 80 hyperthyroidism and around 17 progressor patients.

This clonotype has at least ten counts. Its recognized antigen is unknown. Per-nucleotide qualities are absent, and no much larger clonotype sits a single base away. The CDR3 measures 15 amino acids from cysteine to phenylalanine. The DNA shown is the 45-base CDR3, in frame from base 1. Ends trimmed: V by 6 bases, J by 7 bases; bases unmatched to a gene: 10. In the germline V gene, CDR1 corresponds to MDHEN and CDR2 to SYDVKM. Overall study results and their limits: In validation, the model predicted progression to ophthalmopathy a median of about 5.9 months before onset, with approximately 71% sensitivity and about 75% specificity. In cross-validation, a model built on a 13 V-J signature told ophthalmopathy apart from stable hyperthyroidism with less than 90% sensitivity and roughly 82% specificity, and in testing the same model reached 80%/75%. Most expanded thyroid clonotypes (frequency above 0.001) were also detected in blood, a finding suggesting that blood repertoires may reflect thyroid immune responses. No statistical method was used to set the sample size in advance, and investigators knew the group allocation.

Hyperthyroidism patients were newly diagnosed, with disease duration under 2 months, and aged 18 to 65 years. The study excluded patients with uncontrolled infections, other autoimmune diseases, pregnancy or lactation. Clinical symptoms, serum thyroxine and TRAb, thyroid ultrasound, and orbital computed tomography formed the basis for the diagnoses. For progressor patients, blood was drawn at the first diagnosis of hyperthyroidism, before any ophthalmopathy symptoms had appeared. PBMCs were isolated from 7.5 to 10 ml of fresh peripheral blood by Ficoll-Paque density gradient centrifugation. Progressor patients were first diagnosed with Graves' hyperthyroidism and then developed ophthalmopathy during follow-up. Total RNA was extracted using Trizol reagent, and RNA quality was assessed on an Agilent 2100 Bioanalyzer. TCR beta CDR3 regions were amplified from RNA transcripts. The first round of RT-PCR for the TCR CDR3 was performed with the HTBI primer set and the Qiagen OneStep RT-PCR kit. Libraries were constructed in a second round of multiplex PCR, after which size selection and purification were carried out. The libraries were sequenced on an Illumina HiSeq2000 using paired-end 100 bp reads. The original methods were these. SOAPnuke was used to process the raw data, removing reads that contained adapters or uncalled bases, had a mean Phred below 15, or lacked an exact match to the constant primer or identifier. COPE v1.2.5 was used to merge the high-quality paired reads, and each unique nucleotide sequence was defined as a clonotype. Clonotypes were aligned to IMGT TRBV, TRBD and TRBJ reference segments using MiTCR v1.1. Analysis was restricted to V-J combinations with a frequency above 0.0001, which covered over 98% of repertoires. The TCS score was defined as the ratio of F50 (clonal expansion) to E x V (chaos), calculated using BLOSUM62-based TCRdist between CDR3 peptides within each V-J. Welch's t-statistics and random forest reduced several hundred V-J features to fewer than 15, which were used in a naive Bayes classifier (R e1071). TCRdb trimmed the raw reads at Q25, called clones with MiXCR and kept productive beta chains. Identical CDR3 protein sequences are pooled into one entry, listed with their most common genes and DNA. The V and J calls come from TCRdb's annotation, not from the publication. The table for this sample lists about 280,000 distinct CDR3 sequences; 25% to 30% of them were counted only once. Clones ranked in the top ten supply 20% to 30% of the sample.

The sample consisted of blood. Recombination connected TRBV28 to TRBJ2-7; a stretch of 12 junction bases matches TRBD2. The sequence was collected from a middle-aged man with Graves' hyperthyroidism that later progressed to Graves' ophthalmopathy. The CDR3 reads CASRGRTSGILEQYF. Here is the DNA: TGTGCCAGCAGGGGACGGACTAGCGGGATTTTGGAGCAGTACTTC. When the CDR3 is completed using the reference TRBV28 and TRBJ2-7 genes on either side, the full variable domain is DVKVTQSSRYLVKRTGEKVFLECVQDMDHENMFWYRQDPGLGLRLIYFSYDVKMKEKGDIPEGYSVSREKKERFSLILESASTNQTSMYLCASRGRTSGILEQYFGPGTRLTVT.